This TCR beta chain was retrieved from a study of T cell repertoires in aging, cancer and after chemotherapy. In germline, CDR1 is MNHEY, CDR2 SMNVEV (reference sequence). The CDR3 covers 14 residues. V was cut by 7 bases and J by 1 base, with 12 bases left in between. Amplification of TCR beta used genomic DNA extracted from peripheral blood. A mixed TRB-A/B primer pool amplified rearranged TRB by multiplex touch-down PCR. Each CDR3 protein gets one entry after TCRdb re-called the multiplex PCR reads with MiXCR. The sample holds 9,500 to 11,000 distinct CDR3 sequences; 35% to 50% are singletons and the top ten take approximately 7.3%.

Sequenced input: blood. This chain joins TRBV27 and TRBJ2-3; D is possibly TRBD1 or TRBD2 (5 bases each). The TCR originated in a human donor in good health. The CDR3 sequence is CASKLGRGTDTQYF. CDR3 bases: TGTGCCAGCAAACTGGGACGGGGCACAGATACGCAGTATTTT.